Sequencing of this TCR beta chain was carried out in a study of blood T cell repertoires in COVID-19. About the study: Nucleic acid was either cDNA or gDNA, and it came from T cells, B-cell-depleted T cells, or PBMCs.

This CDR3 has 14 amino acids. Trimming shortened V by 3 bases and J by 10 bases, and 18 bases separated the two germline ends. Per the germline V gene, CDR1 is MNHEY and CDR2 is SVGAGI. Authors' methods: Estimates of nucleated cell counts were drawn from the amplification of reference gene primers. The assay was immunoSEQ multiplex PCR, and TCRdb's table has in-frame clones only and misses some. V and J calls and clone size are as listed in that table; D and trimming were resolved from the DNA. The sample comprises 200,000 to 300,000 clones, around 89% of which are singletons, and about 4.1% rests with the top ten.

The sample consisted of peripheral blood. The chain has TRBV6-5 and TRBJ1-1, with D possibly matching TRBD1 (5 bases). The source is a man between 60 and 70 years old who had recovered from COVID-19. CDR3 DNA: TGTGCCAGCAGTTATGGGCGGGGGTCGGTTAGAGCTTTCTTT. As protein: CASSYGRGSVRAFF.